This TCR beta chain was recovered during a study of T cell responses to AZD1222 COVID-19 vaccine. Findings and caveats of the study: Spike as a whole was targeted by vaccine-associated CD4 TCRs, dominant at 160-218 and 743-854. Clonal diversity was possibly underestimated, and white British individuals and females predominated among donors.

About this clone itself: What it binds is not known.

Clones were sequenced by immunoSEQ multiplex PCR, and TCRdb holds only the in-frame ones, with some missing. The data show some 84,000 clones, 87% seen once. CDR1 is ENHRY, CDR2 SYGVKD, per germline. The ends were cut back, 4 bases at V and 2 bases at J, with 8 bases in the middle. The CDR3 is made up of 13 amino acids. The material sequenced was peripheral blood, taken 28 days after the second AZD1222 dose. This TCR was recovered from an adult who received the AZD1222 COVID-19 vaccine. The chain combines TRBV10-3 with TRBJ1-2; D is possibly TRBD1 (6 bases). For the CDR3, the DNA is TGTGCCATCAGTGCCGGGACAAACTATGGCTACACCTTC. Protein product: CAISAGTNYGYTF.